This T cell receptor beta chain comes out of a study of tumor-infiltrating lymphocytes in localized non-small cell lung cancer. By its share, this clone is medium-sized (0.01 to 0.1%). This CDR3 is built from 16 residues. Germline loops: CDR1 LGHNA, CDR2 YNFKEQ. Trimming removed 1 base at V and 1 base at J, with 13 bases between. Repertoires were generated with immunoSEQ multiplex PCR, while TCRdb's copy carries only in-frame clones and drops some. The sample consists of some 5,000 clones, around 69% of them appearing once. Sequencing used lung tumor tissue. The gene calls are TRBV4-2 and TRBJ1-1; D gene ambiguous. The clonotype comes from a human donor with non-small cell lung cancer. CDR3 DNA sequence: TGTGCCAGCAGCCAAGGTGAAGGAAGATGGAACACTGAAGCTTTCTTT. Protein sequence: CASSQGEGRWNTEAFF.